This TCR beta chain stems from a study of blood T cell repertoires in COVID-19. Germline V CDR1 and CDR2: SNHLY, FYNNEI. J lost 4 bases, V lost 6 bases, and 9 bases had no gene match. The CDR3 consists of 14 residues. Profiled with immunoSEQ multiplex PCR; TCRdb holds only in-frame clones, not every one. This table has some 250,000 clones, over 75% appearing once. The chain uses TRBV2 and TRBJ2-7, with 7 bases identical to TRBD1. The clonotype comes from a woman over 75 with acute or convalescent COVID-19. Sequenced material: peripheral blood. The CDR3 protein is CASRKGAPTYEQYF. As DNA, the CDR3 is TGTGCCAGCAGGAAGGGGGCGCCAACTTACGAGCAGTACTTC.